This TCR beta chain was retrieved from a study of shared clonotypes between healthy human individuals. Data came from immunoSEQ multiplex PCR; TCRdb stores just in-frame clones and leaves some out. The table includes roughly 1.4 million clones, about 98.5% detected once. This clonotype was obtained from a man aged 25 to 40 in good health. Sequencing was done on a sample of naive CD4+ T cells sorted from blood. The subset denotes: CD45RA+ positively selected.

Here the CDR3 DNA reads TGTGCCAGCAGTTTGCCTCCGGACTTGACCAAAAACATTCAGTACTTC. Its translation is CASSLPPDLTKNIQYF. This sequence joins TRBV28 and TRBJ2-4; TRBD2 is a possible D gene (5 bases). CDR3 length: 16 amino acids. V dropped 3 bases and J dropped 2 bases, with 14 bases sitting between them. The germline CDR1 and CDR2 sequences are MDHEN and SYDVKM. The variable domain in full, completed from reference TRBV28 and TRBJ2-4, reads DVKVTQSSRYLVKRTGEKVFLECVQDMDHENMFWYRQDPGLGLRLIYFSYDVKMKEKGDIPEGYSVSREKKERFSLILESASTNQTSMYLCASSLPPDLTKNIQYFGAGTRLSVL.